Below are 2 T cell receptor beta chains sequenced from a single sample in a study of T cells after yellow fever vaccination (dated by TCRdb to about 2019). Libraries were constructed by 5' RACE. These reads were obtained on an Illumina HiSeq 2500. TCRdb reran the public reads through fastp at Q25 and MiXCR, keeping productive beta chains. Rows are unified per CDR3 protein, each entry keeping the most common DNA and genes. The sample table holds 230,000 or so distinct CDR3 sequences, of which 6.5% to 7.5% were seen once. The ten largest clones capture about 0.95% of the sample. The treatment or condition label of this sample denotes: live attenuated yellow fever vaccine strain. This specimen consisted of CD4+ T cells sorted from PBMCs, obtained on the day of the yellow fever booster vaccination. The receptors were sampled from a man aged 25 to 40 who received the YFV17D yellow fever vaccine.

This clonotype was counted a few times. This sequence joins TRBV19 and TRBJ2-7; the match to TRBD1 covers 11 bases. The CDR3 contains 13 residues. The V and J ends lost 5 bases and 6 bases, in that order; junction bases with no gene match: 3. CDR1 and CDR2 (germline): LNHDA, SQIVND (reference sequence). Here the CDR3 DNA reads TGTGCCAGTAGTCGGACAGGGGGCGGCGAGCAGTACTTC. This codes for CASSRTGGGEQYF.

The genes are TRBV7-9 and TRBJ2-5; D uncertain. Per germline, CDR1 SEHNR and CDR2 FQNEAQ (reference sequence). The CDR3 contains 13 residues. The germline V and J ends were trimmed by 7 bases and 5 bases, with 14 bases remaining between them. The CDR3 sequence is CASTPNRLETQYF. DNA of the CDR3: TGTGCCAGCACCCCCAACAGACTGGAGACCCAGTACTTC.